Following are 11 T cell receptor beta chains from one sample sequenced in a study of blood T cell repertoires in COVID-19. This table comes from immunoSEQ multiplex PCR, and its TCRdb copy is limited to in-frame clones, with some not included. The table includes roughly 110,000 clones, roughly 90% detected once. The material sequenced was peripheral blood. These receptors all stem from a human donor with acute or convalescent COVID-19. The donor label of this sample is uncertain.

This chain connects TRBV29-1 to TRBJ1-1; weak D call: TRBD1 (5 bases). The germline CDR1 and CDR2 sequences are SQVTM and ANQGSEA. V was shortened by 3 bases and J by 3 bases, with 14 bases between the two germline ends. CDR3 size: 14 residues. The CDR3, as DNA: TGCAGCGTTGATTCGTCAGGAGGGGACACTGAAGCTTTCTTT. Amino acids: CSVDSSGGDTEAFF. The full variable domain, completed using reference TRBV29-1 and TRBJ1-1, is SAVISQKPSRDICQRGTSLTIQCQVDSQVTMMFWYRQQPGQSLTLIATANQGSEATYESGFVIDKFPISRPNLTFSTLTVSNMSPEDSSIYLCSVDSSGGDTEAFFGQGTRLTVV.

The chain joins TRBV6-6 to TRBJ2-7; D unclear. The CDR3 extends over 14 amino acids. Germline V lookup: CDR1 MNHNY, CDR2 SVGAGI (reference sequence). V lost 2 bases and J lost 1, with 9 bases in between. This CDR3 reads CASSYPGSSYEQYF. In DNA form, the CDR3 reads TGTGCCAGCAGTTACCCTGGCAGTTCCTACGAGCAGTACTTC.

The gene calls are TRBV4-1 and TRBJ2-1; the match to TRBD1 covers 7 bases. V dropped 1 base and J dropped 2; count of bases not matched to a gene: 2. CDR1 and CDR2 (germline): MGHRA, YSYEKL. The CDR3 contains 15 residues. CDR3 bases: TGCGCCAGCAGCCAAGGACAGGGAGCCTACAATGAGCAGTTCTTC. It encodes CASSQGQGAYNEQFF.

The chain is built from TRBV7-9 and TRBJ1-5, with unresolved D. The V gene's germline CDR1 is SEHNR and CDR2 FQNEAQ (reference sequence). CDR3 length equals 15 residues. The V end lost 2 bases, the J end lost 3 bases, and 11 bases lay between the germline ends. CDR3 DNA: TGTGCCAGCAGCTTATATACCCTCTACAATCAGCCCCAGCATTTT. This encodes CASSLYTLYNQPQHF.

The gene calls are TRBV14 and TRBJ1-1; 7 bases agree with TRBD1. Germline lookup yields CDR1 SGHDN and CDR2 FVKESK. This CDR3 is built from 15 residues. V lost 3 bases, J lost 1 base, and 5 bases stayed unmatched. This chain's CDR3 is CASSQGTVTNTEAFF. In DNA, the CDR3 is TGTGCCAGCAGCCAGGGGACAGTAACGAACACTGAAGCTTTCTTT.

The rearrangement uses TRBV2 and TRBJ2-7; D possibly corresponds to TRBD2 (6 bases). Germline CDR1 and CDR2: SNHLY and FYNNEI. The CDR3 has 14 amino acids. Deletions cut 4 bases from V and 3 bases from J, with 13 bases between. The DNA of the CDR3 is TGTGCCAGCAGTGGTGGCCTAGCGAACTACGAGCAGTACTTC. This translates into CASSGGLANYEQYF.

The chain links TRBV12-3 or TRBV12-4 to TRBJ1-3; D gene uncertain. V shed 5 bases and J shed 4 bases, with 3 bases lying between them. The CDR3 covers 11 residues. The CDR3 DNA reads TGTGCCAGCAGTCGGGGAAACACCATATATTTT. Translated, it gives CASSRGNTIYF.

The V call is TRBV7-9, the J call TRBJ1-6, with 7 bases that match TRBD1. Germline lookup yields CDR1 SEHNR and CDR2 FQNEAQ (reference sequence). This CDR3 contains 14 residues. With 3 bases clipped from V and 10 bases from J, the junction kept 6 bases outside the gene matches. The CDR3 spells CASSLGDRNSPLHF. The CDR3 region has the DNA TGTGCCAGCAGCTTGGGGGACAGAAACTCACCCCTCCACTTT.

This clone was seen only once. CDR3 DNA sequence: TGTGCCAGCAGTCAGGACTCCCGGGACATCGGAGCTTTCTTT. Amino acids: CASSQDSRDIGAFF. The genes are TRBV5-4 and TRBJ1-1; D might be TRBD1 (6 bases). Looked up from germline, CDR1 is SGHNT and CDR2 is YYREEE (reference sequence). V gave up 5 bases and J gave up 10 bases, with 21 bases separating them. CDR3 length equals 14 residues.

The chain has TRBV12-3 or TRBV12-4 and TRBJ1-2; D is ambiguous. The ends were cut back, 5 bases at V and 4 bases at J, with 8 bases in the middle. The CDR3 runs 12 residues. In DNA form, the CDR3 reads TGTGCCAGCAGTCTCAGGCCCTATGGCTACACCTTC. Residues: CASSLRPYGYTF.

The V call is TRBV6-2 or TRBV6-3, the J call TRBJ1-5; possibly TRBD1 for D (5 bases). CDR3 length: 15 residues. Trimming pared 2 bases from V and 2 bases from J, leaving 10 bases between. Germline V gene data show CDR1 as MNHEY and CDR2 as SVGEGT. This CDR3 is CASSYAGWGNQPQHF. The CDR3 DNA sequence: TGTGCCAGCAGTTACGCAGGGTGGGGCAATCAGCCCCAGCATTTT.